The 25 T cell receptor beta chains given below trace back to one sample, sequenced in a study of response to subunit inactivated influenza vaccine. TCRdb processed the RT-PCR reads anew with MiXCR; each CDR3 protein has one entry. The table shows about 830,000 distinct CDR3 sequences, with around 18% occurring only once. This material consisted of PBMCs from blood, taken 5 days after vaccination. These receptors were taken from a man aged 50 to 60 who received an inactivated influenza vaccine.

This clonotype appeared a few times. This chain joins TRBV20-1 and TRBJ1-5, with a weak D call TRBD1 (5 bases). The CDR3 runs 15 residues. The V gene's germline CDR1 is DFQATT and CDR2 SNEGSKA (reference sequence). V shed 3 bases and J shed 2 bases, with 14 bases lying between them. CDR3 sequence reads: CSARGQVKGNQPQHF. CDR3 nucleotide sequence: TGCAGTGCTAGGGGGCAGGTGAAAGGCAATCAGCCCCAGCATTTT.

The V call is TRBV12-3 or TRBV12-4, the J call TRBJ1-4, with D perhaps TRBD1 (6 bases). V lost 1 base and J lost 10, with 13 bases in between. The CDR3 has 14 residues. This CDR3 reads CASSLGGTSGKLFF. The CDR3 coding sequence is TGTGCCAGCAGTTTAGGAGGGACATCCGGAAAACTGTTTTTT.

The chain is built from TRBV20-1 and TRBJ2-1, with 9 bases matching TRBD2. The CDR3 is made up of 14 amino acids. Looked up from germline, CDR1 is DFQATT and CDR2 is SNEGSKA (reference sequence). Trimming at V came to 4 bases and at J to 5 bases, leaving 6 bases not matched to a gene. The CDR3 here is CSATAGGANNEQFF. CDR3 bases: TGCAGTGCTACTGCGGGGGGGGCAAACAATGAGCAGTTCTTC.

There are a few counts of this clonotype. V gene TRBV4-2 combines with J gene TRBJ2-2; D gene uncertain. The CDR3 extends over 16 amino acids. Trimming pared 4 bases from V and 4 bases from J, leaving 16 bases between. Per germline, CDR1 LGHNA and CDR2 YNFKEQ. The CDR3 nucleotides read TGTGCCAGCAGCCCATTACCACCAAGTGGCACCGGGGAGCTGTTTTTT. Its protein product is CASSPLPPSGTGELFF.

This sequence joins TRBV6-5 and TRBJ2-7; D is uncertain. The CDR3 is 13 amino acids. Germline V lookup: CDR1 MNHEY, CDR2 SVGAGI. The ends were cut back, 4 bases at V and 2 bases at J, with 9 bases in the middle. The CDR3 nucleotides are TGTGCCAGCAGTTTCCAGGCAGCCTACGAGCAGTACTTC. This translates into CASSFQAAYEQYF.

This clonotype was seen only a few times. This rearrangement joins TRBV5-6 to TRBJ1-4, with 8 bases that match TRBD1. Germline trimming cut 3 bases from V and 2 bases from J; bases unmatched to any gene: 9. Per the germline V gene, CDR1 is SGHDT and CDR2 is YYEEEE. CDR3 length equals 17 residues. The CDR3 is CASSSTRTGTTNEKLFF. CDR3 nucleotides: TGTGCCAGCAGCTCCACCCGGACAGGGACGACTAATGAAAAACTGTTTTTT.

Here the CDR3 reads CASSFQGGAEAFF. CDR3 DNA: TGCGCCAGCAGCTTCCAGGGGGGGGCTGAAGCTTTCTTT. The chain combines TRBV5-1 with TRBJ1-1, with 7 positions matching TRBD1. CDR1 is SGHRS, CDR2 YFSETQ, per germline. The junction had 4 bases not matched to a gene; V was cut back by 2 bases and J by 6 bases. The CDR3 has 13 amino acids.

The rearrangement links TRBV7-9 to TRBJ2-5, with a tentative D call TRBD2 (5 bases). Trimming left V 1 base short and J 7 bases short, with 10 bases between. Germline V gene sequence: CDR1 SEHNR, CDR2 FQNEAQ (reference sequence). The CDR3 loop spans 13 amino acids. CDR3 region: CASSLDGEGTQYF. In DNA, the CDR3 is TGTGCCAGCAGCTTAGACGGGGAAGGGACCCAGTACTTC.

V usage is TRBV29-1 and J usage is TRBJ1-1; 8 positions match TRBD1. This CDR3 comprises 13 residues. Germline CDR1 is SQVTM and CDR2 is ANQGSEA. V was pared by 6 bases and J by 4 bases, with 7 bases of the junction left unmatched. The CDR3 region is CSVSDRALTEAFF. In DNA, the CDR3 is TGCAGCGTATCGGACAGGGCCCTCACTGAAGCTTTCTTT. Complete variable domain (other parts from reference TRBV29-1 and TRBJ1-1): SAVISQKPSRDICQRGTSLTIQCQVDSQVTMMFWYRQQPGQSLTLIATANQGSEATYESGFVIDKFPISRPNLTFSTLTVSNMSPEDSSIYLCSVSDRALTEAFFGQGTRLTVV.

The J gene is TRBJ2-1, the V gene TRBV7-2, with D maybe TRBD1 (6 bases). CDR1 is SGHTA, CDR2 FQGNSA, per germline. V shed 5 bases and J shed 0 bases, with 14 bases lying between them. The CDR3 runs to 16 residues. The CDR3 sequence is CASSTQGMGSYNEQFF. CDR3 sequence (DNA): TGTGCCAGCAGCACACAGGGTATGGGCTCCTACAATGAGCAGTTCTTC. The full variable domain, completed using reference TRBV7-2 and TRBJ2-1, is GAGVSQSPSNKVTEKGKDVELRCDPISGHTALYWYRQSLGQGLEFLIYFQGNSAPDKSGLPSDRFSAERTGGSVSTLTIQRTQQEDSAVYLCASSTQGMGSYNEQFFGPGTRLTVL.

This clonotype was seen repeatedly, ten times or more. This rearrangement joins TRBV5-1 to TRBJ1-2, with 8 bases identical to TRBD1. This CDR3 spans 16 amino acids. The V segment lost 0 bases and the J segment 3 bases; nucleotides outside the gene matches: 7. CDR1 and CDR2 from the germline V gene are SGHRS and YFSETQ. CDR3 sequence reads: CASSLVSGGHDYGYTF. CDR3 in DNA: TGCGCCAGCAGCTTGGTCTCAGGGGGCCATGACTATGGCTACACCTTC.

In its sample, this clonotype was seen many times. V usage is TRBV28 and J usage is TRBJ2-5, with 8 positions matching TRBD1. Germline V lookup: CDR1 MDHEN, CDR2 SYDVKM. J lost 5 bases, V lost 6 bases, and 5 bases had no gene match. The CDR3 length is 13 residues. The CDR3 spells CASRRTGSETQYF. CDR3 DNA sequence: TGTGCCAGCAGAAGGACAGGGTCGGAGACCCAGTACTTC.

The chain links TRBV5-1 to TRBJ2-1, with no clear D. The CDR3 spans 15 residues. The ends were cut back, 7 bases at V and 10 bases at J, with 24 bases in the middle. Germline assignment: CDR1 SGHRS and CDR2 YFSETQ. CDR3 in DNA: TGCGCCAGCTCTAAAATAGACTCTAGATCTTCGGAGCAGTTCTTC. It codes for CASSKIDSRSSEQFF. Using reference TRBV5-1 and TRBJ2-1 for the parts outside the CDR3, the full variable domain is KAGVTQTPRYLIKTRGQQVTLSCSPISGHRSVSWYQQTPGQGLQFLFEYFSETQRNKGNFPGRFSGRQFSNSRSEMNVSTLELGDSALYLCASSKIDSRSSEQFFGPGTRLTVL.

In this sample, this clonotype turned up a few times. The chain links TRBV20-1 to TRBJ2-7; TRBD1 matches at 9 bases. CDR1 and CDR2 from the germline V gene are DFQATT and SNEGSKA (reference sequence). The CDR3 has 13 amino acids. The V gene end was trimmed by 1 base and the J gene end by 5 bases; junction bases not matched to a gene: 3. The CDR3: CSARGDRVNEQYF. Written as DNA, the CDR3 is TGCAGTGCTAGAGGGGACAGGGTCAACGAGCAGTACTTC.

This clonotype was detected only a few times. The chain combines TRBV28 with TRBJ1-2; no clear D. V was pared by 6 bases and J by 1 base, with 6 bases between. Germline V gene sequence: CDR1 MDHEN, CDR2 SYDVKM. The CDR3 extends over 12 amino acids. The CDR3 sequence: CASSNINYGYTF. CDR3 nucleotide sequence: TGTGCCAGCAGCAATATTAACTATGGCTACACCTTC.

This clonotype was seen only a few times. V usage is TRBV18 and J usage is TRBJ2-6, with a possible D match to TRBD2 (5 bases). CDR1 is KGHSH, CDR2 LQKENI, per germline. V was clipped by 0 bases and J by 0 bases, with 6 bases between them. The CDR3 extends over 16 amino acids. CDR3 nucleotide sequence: TGTGCCAGCTCACCACCGGGAGCCTCTGGGGCCAACGTCCTGACTTTC. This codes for CASSPPGASGANVLTF.

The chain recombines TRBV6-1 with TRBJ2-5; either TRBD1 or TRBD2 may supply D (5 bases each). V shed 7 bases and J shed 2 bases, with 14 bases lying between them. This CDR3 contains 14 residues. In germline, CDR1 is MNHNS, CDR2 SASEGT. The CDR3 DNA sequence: TGTGCCAGCACCCGGGACCGACAGCAAGAGACCCAGTACTTC. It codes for CASTRDRQQETQYF.

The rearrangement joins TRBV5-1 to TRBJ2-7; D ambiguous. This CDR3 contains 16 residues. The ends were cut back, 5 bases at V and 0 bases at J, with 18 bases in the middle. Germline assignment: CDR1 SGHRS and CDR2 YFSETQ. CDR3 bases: TGCGCCAGCAGATCGGTCCTAGGGCCAAACTCCTACGAGCAGTACTTC. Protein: CASRSVLGPNSYEQYF. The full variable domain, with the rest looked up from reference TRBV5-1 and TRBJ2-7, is KAGVTQTPRYLIKTRGQQVTLSCSPISGHRSVSWYQQTPGQGLQFLFEYFSETQRNKGNFPGRFSGRQFSNSRSEMNVSTLELGDSALYLCASRSVLGPNSYEQYFGPGTRLTVT.

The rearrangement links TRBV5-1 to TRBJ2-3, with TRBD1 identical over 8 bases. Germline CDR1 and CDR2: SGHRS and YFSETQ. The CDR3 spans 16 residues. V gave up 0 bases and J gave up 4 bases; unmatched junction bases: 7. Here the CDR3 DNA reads TGCGCCAGCAGCTTGGGGTGGACAGGGATGCCAGATACGCAGTATTTT. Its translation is CASSLGWTGMPDTQYF.

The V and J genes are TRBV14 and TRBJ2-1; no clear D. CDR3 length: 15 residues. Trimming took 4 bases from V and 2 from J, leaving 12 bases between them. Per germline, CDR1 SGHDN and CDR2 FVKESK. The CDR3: CASSPLATPYNEQFF. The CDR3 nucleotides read TGTGCCAGCAGCCCGTTAGCAACCCCCTACAATGAGCAGTTCTTC.

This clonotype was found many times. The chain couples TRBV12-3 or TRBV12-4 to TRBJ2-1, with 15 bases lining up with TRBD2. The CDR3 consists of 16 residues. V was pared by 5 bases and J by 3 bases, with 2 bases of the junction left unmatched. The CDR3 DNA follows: TGTGCCAGCAGTCCGGGACTAGCGGGGGGCTACAATGAGCAGTTCTTC. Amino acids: CASSPGLAGGYNEQFF.

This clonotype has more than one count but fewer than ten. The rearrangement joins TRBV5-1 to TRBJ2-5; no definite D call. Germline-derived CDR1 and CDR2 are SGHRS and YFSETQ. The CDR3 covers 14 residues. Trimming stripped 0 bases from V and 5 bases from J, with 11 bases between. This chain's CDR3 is CASSLGRARETQYF. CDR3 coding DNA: TGCGCCAGCAGCTTGGGAAGGGCCAGGGAGACCCAGTACTTC.

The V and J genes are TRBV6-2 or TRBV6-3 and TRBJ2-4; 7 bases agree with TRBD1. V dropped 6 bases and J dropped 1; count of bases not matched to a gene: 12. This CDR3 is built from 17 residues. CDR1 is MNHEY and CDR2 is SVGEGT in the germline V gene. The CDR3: CASRGWPDRAAKNIQYF. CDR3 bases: TGTGCCAGCAGAGGATGGCCCGACAGGGCGGCCAAAAACATTCAGTACTTC.

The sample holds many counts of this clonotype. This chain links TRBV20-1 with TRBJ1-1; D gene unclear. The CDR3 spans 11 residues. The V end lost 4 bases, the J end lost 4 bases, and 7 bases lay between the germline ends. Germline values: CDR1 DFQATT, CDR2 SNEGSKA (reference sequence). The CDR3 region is CSATYSTEAFF. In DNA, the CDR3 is TGCAGTGCTACCTACTCCACTGAAGCTTTCTTT.

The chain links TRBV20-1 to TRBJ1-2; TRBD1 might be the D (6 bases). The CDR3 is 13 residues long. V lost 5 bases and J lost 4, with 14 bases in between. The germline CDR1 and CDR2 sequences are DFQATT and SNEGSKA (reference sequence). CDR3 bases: TGCAGTGCTCAAACAGGGTTGAGCTATGGCTACACCTTC. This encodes CSAQTGLSYGYTF.